A selection of T cell receptor beta chains follows, all from one sample in a study of cytomegalovirus exposure and HLA in healthy donors. Some clones are missing from TCRdb's copy, which holds only in-frame ones; the method was immunoSEQ multiplex PCR. Its table lists around 150,000 clones. Sequenced material: PBMCs. These receptors were obtained from a woman aged 55-69 years in good health and CMV-seronegative. Both conserved end residues are part of each CDR3. The D gene is left open where the match is weak.

-	TRBJ1-1	TRBV6-5	CASSSRGRGENTEAFF	TGTGCCAGCAGTTCACGGGGGAGAGGGGAGAACACTGAAGCTTTCTTT
TRBD1	TRBJ2-1	TRBV15	CATSAGGAYNEQFF	TGTGCCACGAGTGCAGGGGGCGCCTACAATGAGCAGTTCTTC
-	TRBJ1-1	TRBV27	CASKWEELSTEAFF	TGTGCCAGCAAATGGGAGGAGTTGTCGACTGAAGCTTTCTTT
-	TRBJ1-1	TRBV5-6	CASSPAGANTEAFF	TGTGCCAGCAGCCCAGCTGGGGCGAACACTGAAGCTTTCTTT
-	TRBJ2-6	TRBV11-2	CASRHIFSGANVLTF	TGTGCCAGCAGACACATTTTCTCTGGGGCCAACGTCCTGACTTTC
-	TRBJ1-2	TRBV5-1	CASSLNRVEASNYGYTF	TGCGCCAGCAGCTTGAACAGGGTAGAGGCTTCTAACTATGGCTACACCTTC
TRBD2	TRBJ2-2	TRBV5-4	CASSREGSGTGELFF	TGTGCCAGCAGCCGGGAGGGCTCGGGGACCGGGGAGCTGTTTTTT
TRBD2	TRBJ2-3	TRBV2	CATSMAGAEDTQYF	TGTGCCACCTCAATGGCGGGAGCTGAAGATACGCAGTATTTT
TRBD1	TRBJ1-1	TRBV5-1	CASSLGTANTEAFF	TGCGCCAGCAGCCTCGGGACAGCGAACACTGAAGCTTTCTTT
-	TRBJ1-5	TRBV10-3	CAISAVNQPQHF	TGTGCCATCAGTGCCGTAAATCAGCCCCAGCATTTT
TRBD1	TRBJ2-3	TRBV11-2	CASSSLTGGPTDTQYF	TGTGCCAGCAGCTCCTTGACAGGGGGCCCCACAGATACGCAGTATTTT
TRBD1	TRBJ1-1	TRBV7-3	CASSWDRGTEAFF	TGTGCCAGCAGCTGGGACAGGGGCACTGAAGCTTTCTTT
-	TRBJ2-2	TRBV7-9	CASSSPRAGELFF	TGTGCCAGCAGCTCCCCGAGGGCCGGGGAGCTGTTTTTT
-	TRBJ1-5	TRBV5-1	CASSLDSPNQPQHF	TGCGCCAGCAGCTTGGACAGCCCCAACCAGCCCCAGCATTTT
TRBD1	TRBJ1-5	TRBV19	CASSTTRTGYNQPQHF	TGTGCCAGTAGTACCACCAGGACAGGGTACAATCAGCCCCAGCATTTT
TRBD2	TRBJ2-7	TRBV5-1	CASSPAGTSGYSYEQYF	TGCGCCAGCAGCCCGGCAGGGACTAGCGGTTATTCCTACGAGCAGTACTTC
TRBD1	TRBJ1-1	TRBV30	CASRDRGPAFF	TGTGCCTCACGGGACAGGGGGCCAGCTTTCTTT
-	TRBJ2-7	TRBV27	CASSSLGKGDAYEQYF	TGTGCCAGCAGTTCCCTAGGTAAGGGGGATGCCTACGAGCAGTACTTC
TRBD1	TRBJ1-1	TRBV29-1	CSVGQGDTEAFF	TGCAGCGTTGGGCAGGGGGACACTGAAGCTTTCTTT
TRBD2	TRBJ2-7	TRBV11-2	CASSFKGRAAYEQYF	TGTGCCAGCAGCTTTAAGGGGAGGGCCGCCTACGAGCAGTACTTC
-	TRBJ2-7	TRBV7-8	CASSSRTGRVYEQYF	TGTGCCAGCAGCTCCAGGACAGGGAGGGTCTACGAGCAGTACTTC
-	TRBJ1-2	TRBV15	CATSRVPPTGRYGYTF	TGTGCCACCAGCAGAGTTCCGCCAACAGGCCGCTATGGCTACACCTTC
TRBD2	TRBJ2-3	TRBV9	CASSPSGRGDTDTQYF	TGTGCCAGCAGCCCTTCCGGGCGGGGGGACACAGATACGCAGTATTTT
-	TRBJ2-3	TRBV6-5	CASSYGSGYLTDTQYF	TGTGCCAGCAGTTACGGTTCAGGGTATCTGACAGATACGCAGTATTTT
TRBD1	TRBJ1-2	TRBV6-6	CASSYTDRVEGYTF	TGTGCCAGCAGTTACACTGACAGGGTGGAGGGCTACACCTTC
TRBD1	TRBJ1-1	TRBV7-3	CASSLRGQGYTEAFF	TGTGCCAGCAGCTTAAGGGGACAGGGATACACTGAAGCTTTCTTT
-	TRBJ1-5	TRBV6-6	CASKQGSNQPQHF	TGTGCCAGCAAACAGGGAAGCAATCAGCCCCAGCATTTT
-	TRBJ2-7	TRBV6-5	CASWARDEQYF	TGTGCCAGCTGGGCCAGGGACGAGCAGTACTTC
-	TRBJ2-7	TRBV19	CASSISGRATRYEQYF	TGTGCCAGTAGTATCTCCGGGCGGGCGACGAGGTACGAGCAGTACTTC
-	TRBJ2-7	TRBV6-5	CACSPRTTYEQYF	TGTGCCTGCAGCCCCCGGACAACCTACGAGCAGTACTTC
-	TRBJ1-2	TRBV2	CASRDRSNYGYTF	TGTGCCAGCAGAGACAGGAGCAACTATGGCTACACCTTC
-	TRBJ2-3	TRBV12-5	CASGFLTDTQYF	TGTGCTAGTGGTTTTCTCACAGATACGCAGTATTTT
TRBD1	TRBJ2-1	TRBV5-1	CASSLVLINRGRLNEQFF	TGCGCCAGCAGCTTGGTCTTAATTAACAGGGGGCGTCTCAATGAGCAGTTCTTC
TRBD1	TRBJ1-4	TRBV5-4	CASSGRTGDEKLFF	TGTGCCAGCAGCGGAAGGACAGGGGATGAAAAACTGTTTTTT
-	TRBJ1-1	TRBV7-9	CASSLWTAHLNTEAFF	TGTGCCAGCAGCTTATGGACAGCACATTTGAACACTGAAGCTTTCTTT
TRBD2	TRBJ2-3	TRBV28	CASNELRTSGGASYTQYF	TGTGCCAGCAACGAATTGAGGACTAGCGGGGGGGCCTCGTATACGCAGTATTTT
TRBD1	TRBJ1-2	TRBV19	CASSSPGTAGGYTF	TGTGCCAGTAGTTCTCCCGGGACAGCAGGCGGCTACACCTTC
TRBD1	TRBJ1-5	TRBV27	CASRPGTGSNQPQHF	TGTGCTAGCAGGCCCGGGACAGGGAGCAATCAGCCCCAGCATTTT
-	TRBJ1-1	TRBV19	CASSISGLSTEAFF	TGTGCCAGTAGTATTTCAGGGTTGAGCACTGAAGCTTTCTTT
-	TRBJ1-6	TRBV18	CASSPPSDRSTNSPLHF	TGTGCCAGCTCACCACCCTCAGACAGGTCCACTAATTCACCCCTCCACTTT
TRBD2	TRBJ2-1	TRBV6-5	CASSLTSGFVKEQFF	TGTGCCAGCAGTTTGACTAGCGGGTTCGTGAAGGAGCAGTTCTTC
TRBD1	TRBJ1-1	TRBV18	CASSPLDRGLVGTEAFF	TGTGCCAGCTCACCACTGGACAGGGGGCTGGTCGGCACTGAAGCTTTCTTT
TRBD1	TRBJ2-1	TRBV15	CATSSRQGVGHEQFF	TGTGCCACCAGCAGTAGACAGGGGGTTGGACATGAGCAGTTCTTC
TRBD1	TRBJ1-5	TRBV18	CASSRGQPGSSNQPQHF	TGTGCCAGCTCACGGGGACAGCCAGGGAGTAGCAATCAGCCCCAGCATTTT
-	TRBJ1-3	TRBV14	CASTPGHSSSGNTIYF	TGTGCCAGCACTCCGGGACACTCGAGCTCTGGAAACACCATATATTTT
TRBD2	TRBJ2-3	TRBV7-9	CASSLLTSAADTQYF	TGTGCCAGCAGCTTGCTAACTAGCGCCGCAGATACGCAGTATTTT